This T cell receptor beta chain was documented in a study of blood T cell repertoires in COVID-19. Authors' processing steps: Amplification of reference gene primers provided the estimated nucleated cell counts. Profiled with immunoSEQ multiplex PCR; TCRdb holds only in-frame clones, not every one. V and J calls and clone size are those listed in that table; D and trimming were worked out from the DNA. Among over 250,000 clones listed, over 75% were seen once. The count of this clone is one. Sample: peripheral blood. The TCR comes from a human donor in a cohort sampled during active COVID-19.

CDR3 region: CASSIQAVLNTEAFF. The CDR3 DNA reads as TGTGCCAGTAGTATCCAGGCCGTACTGAACACTGAAGCTTTCTTT. The chain has TRBV19 and TRBJ1-1; D remains unclear. Per germline, CDR1 LNHDA and CDR2 SQIVND (reference sequence). Trimming pared 3 bases from V and 0 bases from J, leaving 11 bases between. CDR3 length: 15 residues.